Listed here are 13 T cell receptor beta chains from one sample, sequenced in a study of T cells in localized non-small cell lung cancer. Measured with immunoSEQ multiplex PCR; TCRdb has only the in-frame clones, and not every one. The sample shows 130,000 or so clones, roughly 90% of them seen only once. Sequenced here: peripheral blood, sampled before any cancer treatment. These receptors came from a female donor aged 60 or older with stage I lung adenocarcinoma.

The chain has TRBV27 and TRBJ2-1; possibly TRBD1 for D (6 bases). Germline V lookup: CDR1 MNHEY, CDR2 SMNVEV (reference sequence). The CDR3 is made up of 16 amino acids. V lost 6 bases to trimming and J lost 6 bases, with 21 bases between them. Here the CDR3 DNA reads TGTGCCAGCAGCCCTCCTTCAGGACGAGGGGGCAATGAGCAGTTCTTC. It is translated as CASSPPSGRGGNEQFF.

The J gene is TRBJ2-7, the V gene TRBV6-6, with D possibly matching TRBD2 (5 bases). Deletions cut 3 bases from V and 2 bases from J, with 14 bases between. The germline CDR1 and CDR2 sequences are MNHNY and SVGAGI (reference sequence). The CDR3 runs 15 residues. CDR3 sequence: CASSYEGRPTYEQYF. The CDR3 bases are TGTGCCAGCAGTTATGAGGGTAGACCCACCTACGAGCAGTACTTC.

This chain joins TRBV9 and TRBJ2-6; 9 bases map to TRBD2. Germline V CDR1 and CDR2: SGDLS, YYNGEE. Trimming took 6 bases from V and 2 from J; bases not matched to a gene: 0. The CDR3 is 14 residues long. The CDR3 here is CASTSGTGANVLTF. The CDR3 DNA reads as TGTGCCAGCACTAGCGGGACTGGGGCCAACGTCCTGACTTTC.

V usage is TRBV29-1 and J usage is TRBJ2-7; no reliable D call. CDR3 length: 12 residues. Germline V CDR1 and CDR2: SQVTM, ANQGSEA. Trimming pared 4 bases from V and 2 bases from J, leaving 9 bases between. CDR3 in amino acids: CSVAATPYEQYF. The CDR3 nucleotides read TGCAGCGTTGCCGCTACTCCCTACGAGCAGTACTTC.

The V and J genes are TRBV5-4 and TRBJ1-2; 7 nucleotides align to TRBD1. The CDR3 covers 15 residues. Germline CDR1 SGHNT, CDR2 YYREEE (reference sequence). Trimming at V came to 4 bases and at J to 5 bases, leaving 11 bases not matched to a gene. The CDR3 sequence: CASSPGTAMLYGYTF. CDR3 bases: TGTGCCAGCAGCCCTGGGACAGCAATGCTTTATGGCTACACCTTC.

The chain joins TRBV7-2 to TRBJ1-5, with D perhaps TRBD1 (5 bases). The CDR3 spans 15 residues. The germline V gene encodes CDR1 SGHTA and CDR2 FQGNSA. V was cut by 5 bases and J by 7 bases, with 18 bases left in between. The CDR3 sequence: CASSREVGGGQPQHF. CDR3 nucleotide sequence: TGTGCCAGCAGCCGCGAGGTGGGGGGAGGCCAGCCCCAGCATTTT.

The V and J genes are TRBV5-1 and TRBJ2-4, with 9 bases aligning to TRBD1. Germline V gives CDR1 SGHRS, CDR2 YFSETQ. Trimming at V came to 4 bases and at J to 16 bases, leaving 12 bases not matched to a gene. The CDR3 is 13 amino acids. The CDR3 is CASSVKQGAVVYF. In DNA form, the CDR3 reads TGCGCCAGCAGCGTTAAACAGGGGGCGGTTGTATACTTC.

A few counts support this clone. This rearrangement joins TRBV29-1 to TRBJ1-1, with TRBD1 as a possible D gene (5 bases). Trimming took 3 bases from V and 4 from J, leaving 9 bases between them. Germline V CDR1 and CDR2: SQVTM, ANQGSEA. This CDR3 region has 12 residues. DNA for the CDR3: TGCAGCGTTGAGGGGCAGGGCACTGAAGCTTTCTTT. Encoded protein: CSVEGQGTEAFF.

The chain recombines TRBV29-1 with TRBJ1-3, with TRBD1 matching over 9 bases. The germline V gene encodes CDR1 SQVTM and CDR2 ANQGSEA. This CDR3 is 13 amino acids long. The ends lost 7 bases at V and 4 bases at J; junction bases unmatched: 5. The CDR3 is CSARTGAGNTIYF. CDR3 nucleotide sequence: TGCAGCGCCCGGACAGGGGCGGGAAACACCATATATTTT.

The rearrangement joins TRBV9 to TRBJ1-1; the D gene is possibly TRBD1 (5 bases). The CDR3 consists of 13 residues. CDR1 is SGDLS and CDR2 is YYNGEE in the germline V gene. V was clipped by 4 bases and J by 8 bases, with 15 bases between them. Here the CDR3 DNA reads TGTGCCAGCAGCTATCGCGAGGGGCAGGAAGCTTTCTTT. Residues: CASSYREGQEAFF.

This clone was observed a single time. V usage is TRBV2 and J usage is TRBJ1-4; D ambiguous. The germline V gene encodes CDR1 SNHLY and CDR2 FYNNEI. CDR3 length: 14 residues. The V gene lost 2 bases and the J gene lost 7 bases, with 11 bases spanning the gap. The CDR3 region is CASSEWVEVEKLFF. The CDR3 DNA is TGTGCCAGCAGTGAATGGGTCGAGGTTGAAAAACTGTTTTTT. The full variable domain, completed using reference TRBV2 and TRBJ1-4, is EPEVTQTPSHQVTQMGQEVILRCVPISNHLYFYWYRQILGQKVEFLVSFYNNEISEKSEIFDDQFSVERPDGSNFTLKIRSTKLEDSAMYFCASSEWVEVEKLFFGSGTQLSVL.

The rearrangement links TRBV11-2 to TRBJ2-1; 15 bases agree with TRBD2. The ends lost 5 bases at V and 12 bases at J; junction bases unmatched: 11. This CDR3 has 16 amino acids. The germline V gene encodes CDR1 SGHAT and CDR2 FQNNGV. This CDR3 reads CASSIAKGLAGGGQFF. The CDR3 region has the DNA TGTGCCAGCAGCATAGCAAAGGGACTAGCGGGAGGAGGGCAGTTCTTC. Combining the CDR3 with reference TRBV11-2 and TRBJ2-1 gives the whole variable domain EAGVAQSPRYKIIEKRQSVAFWCNPISGHATLYWYQQILGQGPKLLIQFQNNGVVDDSQLPKDRFSAERLKGVDSTLKIQPAKLEDSAVYLCASSIAKGLAGGGQFFGPGTRLTVL.

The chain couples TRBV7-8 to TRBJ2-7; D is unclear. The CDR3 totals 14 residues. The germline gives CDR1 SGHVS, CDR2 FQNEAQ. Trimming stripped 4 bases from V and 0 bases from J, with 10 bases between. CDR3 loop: CASSSTRISYEQYF. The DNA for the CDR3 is TGTGCCAGCAGCTCCACACGAATCTCCTACGAGCAGTACTTC.